The 22 T cell receptor beta chains reported below all come from one sample, sequenced in a study of OX40 agonist ivuxolimab in advanced cancers. This table comes from immunoSEQ multiplex PCR, and its TCRdb copy is limited to in-frame clones, with some not included. The sample lists around 92,000 clones, over 65% occurring once. This specimen consisted of CD4+ or CD8+ T cells sorted from blood, obtained in a trial of the OX40 agonist ivuxolimab. The receptors come from an adult with an advanced solid tumor such as melanoma, head and neck, liver or kidney cancer.

This chain joins TRBV19 and TRBJ2-5; D may be TRBD1 or TRBD2 (6 bases each). Trimming pared 9 bases from V and 4 bases from J, leaving 18 bases between. This CDR3 comprises 14 residues. The V gene's germline CDR1 is LNHDA and CDR2 SQIVND (reference sequence). The CDR3 nucleotides read TGTGCCAGCTCGTCAAGGGGGGCCCGAGAGACCCAGTACTTC. The encoded protein is CASSSRGARETQYF.

The chain joins TRBV9 to TRBJ2-3; possible D gene TRBD2, 5 bases. The CDR3 covers 17 residues. Trimming left V 0 bases short and J 4 bases short, with 18 bases between. Per the germline V gene, CDR1 is SGDLS and CDR2 is YYNGEE. The CDR3 coding sequence is TGTGCCAGCAGCGTAGACAATAGTGGGCTAGCTGCAGATACGCAGTATTTT. The encoded protein is CASSVDNSGLAADTQYF.

The chain has TRBV4-3 and TRBJ1-2; 9 nucleotides line up with TRBD1. The CDR3 sequence is 19 residues long. Losses at the gene ends were 0 bases for V and 3 bases for J; bases not matched to a gene: 14. Germline V gene lookup returns CDR1 LGHNA and CDR2 YSLEER. The CDR3 here is CASSQDFVWKTGGYYGYTF. The CDR3 DNA is TGCGCCAGCAGCCAAGATTTTGTCTGGAAGACAGGGGGTTACTATGGCTACACCTTC.

For the CDR3, the DNA is TGTGCCAGTAGTCCCCCGGGACGGATTAATGAAAAACTGTTTTTT. It encodes CASSPPGRINEKLFF. V is TRBV19 and J is TRBJ1-4; D is possibly TRBD1 (5 bases). CDR1 LNHDA and CDR2 SQIVND come from the germline V gene (reference sequence). Trimming pared 5 bases from V and 4 bases from J, leaving 14 bases between. This CDR3 is built from 15 residues.

The V call is TRBV28, the J call TRBJ1-4, with D tentatively TRBD1 (6 bases). This CDR3 contains 16 residues. Germline V lookup: CDR1 MDHEN, CDR2 SYDVKM. Trimming took 3 bases from V and 1 from J, leaving 12 bases between them. The CDR3 DNA reads as TGTGCCAGCAGTTTCTCAATACAGGGAACTAATGAAAAACTGTTTTTT. Its translation: CASSFSIQGTNEKLFF.

J is TRBJ1-4 and V is TRBV30, with 8 bases lining up with TRBD1. The germline gives CDR1 GTSNPN, CDR2 SVGIG (reference sequence). V dropped 5 bases and J dropped 3; count of bases not matched to a gene: 2. CDR3 length: 13 amino acids. CDR3 sequence (DNA): TGTGCCTGGGACAGGGGAGCTAATGAAAAACTGTTTTTT. The encoded protein is CAWDRGANEKLFF.

The chain joins TRBV6-6 to TRBJ1-1, with 10 positions matching TRBD1. The CDR3 consists of 15 residues. The J segment lost 6 bases and the V segment lost 0 bases, leaving 4 bases of the junction unmatched. The germline V gene has CDR1 MNHNY and CDR2 SVGAGI (reference sequence). CDR3 protein: CASSYSPGQGAEAFF. For the CDR3, the DNA is TGTGCCAGCAGTTACTCGCCAGGACAGGGGGCTGAAGCTTTCTTT.

This rearrangement joins TRBV11-2 to TRBJ1-3; maybe TRBD1 (6 bases). The CDR3 is made up of 18 amino acids. The V and J ends lost 4 bases and 0 bases respectively, with 19 bases between them. Germline V gene lookup returns CDR1 SGHAT and CDR2 FQNNGV. The CDR3, as DNA: TGTGCCAGCAGCTCTTTTTTACCGACAGGCCTCTCTGGAAACACCATATATTTT. Translating gives CASSSFLPTGLSGNTIYF.

The chain uses TRBV6-1 and TRBJ2-7, with D possibly matching TRBD1 (6 bases). Per germline, CDR1 MNHNS and CDR2 SASEGT. CDR3 length equals 14 residues. V gave up 2 bases and J gave up 3 bases, with 11 bases separating them. This CDR3 is CASSERPQGYEQYF. CDR3 nucleotide sequence: TGTGCCAGCAGTGAACGCCCACAGGGCTACGAGCAGTACTTC.

This clone came up a few times. The chain uses TRBV19 and TRBJ1-5, with D uncertain. The CDR3 has 17 amino acids. Germline V CDR1 and CDR2: LNHDA, SQIVND (reference sequence). Between the trimmed V and J ends, which lost 6 bases and 0 bases, there was a span of 18 bases. CDR3 DNA: TGTGCCAGTAGCCCCCCACAGCCGTTCGCTAGCAATCAGCCCCAGCATTTT. It specifies CASSPPQPFASNQPQHF.

The CDR3 loop reads CASSLTSGGANEQFF. CDR3 in DNA: TGTGCCAGCAGCCTCACTAGCGGGGGGGCCAATGAGCAGTTCTTC. J is TRBJ2-1 and V is TRBV6-1; 13 nucleotides line up with TRBD2. The J segment lost 6 bases and the V segment lost 6 bases, leaving 5 bases of the junction unmatched. Per the germline V gene, CDR1 is MNHNS and CDR2 is SASEGT. This CDR3 spans 15 amino acids.

The J gene is TRBJ1-1, the V gene TRBV18, with 9 bases identical to TRBD1. V was clipped by 6 bases and J by 11 bases; unmatched bases: 7. The CDR3 length is 12 residues. Germline CDR1 KGHSH, CDR2 LQKENI. CDR3 sequence (DNA): TGTGCCAGCTCCGATGGACAGGGGAGGGCTTTCTTT. Translation: CASSDGQGRAFF.

The J gene is TRBJ2-2, the V gene TRBV9; TRBD2 agrees at 12 bases. Unmatched junction bases numbered 7, after V lost 0 bases and J lost 7 bases. This CDR3 comprises 17 residues. From germline, CDR1 is SGDLS and CDR2 YYNGEE. In nucleotides, the CDR3 is TGTGCCAGCAGCGTAGGTGGGACTAGCGGGTTTGACGGGGAGCTGTTTTTT. Translation: CASSVGGTSGFDGELFF.

J is TRBJ1-5 and V is TRBV28; D is unclear. Germline CDR1 and CDR2: MDHEN and SYDVKM. The CDR3 is 13 residues long. Trimming pared 7 bases from V and 1 base from J, leaving 8 bases between. The CDR3 loop is CASTPRSNQPQHF. Written as DNA, the CDR3 is TGTGCCAGCACACCCAGGAGCAATCAGCCCCAGCATTTT. Filled out from reference TRBV28 and TRBJ1-5, the complete variable domain reads DVKVTQSSRYLVKRTGEKVFLECVQDMDHENMFWYRQDPGLGLRLIYFSYDVKMKEKGDIPEGYSVSREKKERFSLILESASTNQTSMYLCASTPRSNQPQHFGDGTRLSIL.

The chain combines TRBV7-2 with TRBJ1-5; D uncertain. This CDR3 contains 14 residues. Trimming shortened V by 5 bases and J by 7 bases, and 15 bases separated the two germline ends. Germline assignment: CDR1 SGHTA and CDR2 FQGNSA. CDR3 sequence: CASSEGEGPQPQHF. DNA of the CDR3: TGTGCCAGCAGCGAGGGAGAGGGTCCCCAGCCCCAGCATTTT.

The V and J genes are TRBV28 and TRBJ2-1; 7 nucleotides match TRBD1. Germline CDR1 MDHEN, CDR2 SYDVKM. V was clipped by 2 bases and J by 0 bases; unmatched bases: 1. This CDR3 spans 15 amino acids. The chain's CDR3 is CASSLPGGSYNEQFF. DNA of the CDR3: TGTGCCAGCAGTTTACCAGGGGGCTCCTACAATGAGCAGTTCTTC.

The J gene is TRBJ2-7, the V gene TRBV7-9; 7 positions agree with TRBD1. CDR1 is SEHNR, CDR2 FQNEAQ, per germline (reference sequence). V shed 2 bases, J shed 6 bases, and the junction held 7 bases outside the gene matches. CDR3 length: 14 residues. CDR3 region: CASSLTTGVGEQYF. In nucleotides, the CDR3 is TGTGCCAGCAGCTTAACCACAGGGGTCGGCGAGCAGTACTTC. Full variable domain (outside the CDR3, taken from reference TRBV7-9 and TRBJ2-7): DTGVSQNPRHKITKRGQNVTFRCDPISEHNRLYWYRQTLGQGPEFLTYFQNEAQLEKSRLLSDRFSAERPKGSFSTLEIQRTEQGDSAMYLCASSLTTGVGEQYFGPGTRLTVT.

This clone was seen just once. The CDR3 here is CASSFSFRRDIQYF. Here the CDR3 DNA reads TGTGCCAGCAGCTTTTCCTTCCGGCGAGACATTCAGTACTTC. This chain uses TRBV5-4 with TRBJ2-4; no definite D call. The CDR3 consists of 14 residues. The germline V gene has CDR1 SGHNT and CDR2 YYREEE (reference sequence). The V end was cut by 2 bases, the J end by 8 bases, with 14 bases between.

This chain connects TRBV2 to TRBJ2-2; D is undetermined. CDR3 length: 16 residues. V was trimmed by 4 bases and J by 3 bases, leaving 15 bases between them. Germline assignment: CDR1 SNHLY and CDR2 FYNNEI. The CDR3 DNA sequence: TGTGCCAGCAGTGCCCAAGGCCAAAGGGACACCGGGGAGCTGTTTTTT. As protein: CASSAQGQRDTGELFF.

This chain uses TRBV2 with TRBJ1-1; 9 bases agree with TRBD1. Trimming removed 5 bases from V and 7 bases from J; junction bases left unmatched: 11. The CDR3 is 15 amino acids. Germline assignment: CDR1 SNHLY and CDR2 FYNNEI. CDR3: CASSKDRGGLSEAFF. The CDR3 nucleotides read TGTGCCAGCAGTAAAGACAGGGGGGGGTTAAGTGAAGCTTTCTTT.

The chain combines TRBV7-2 with TRBJ2-7; D ambiguous. The length of the CDR3 is 14 residues. V shed 2 bases and J shed 2 bases, with 10 bases lying between them. Germline assignment: CDR1 SGHTA and CDR2 FQGNSA. CDR3 DNA: TGTGCCAGCAGCTTATGGAAAGGTCCCTACGAGCAGTACTTC. Protein: CASSLWKGPYEQYF.

The chain combines TRBV18 with TRBJ1-3; D gene ambiguous. CDR1 and CDR2 (germline): KGHSH, LQKENI. CDR3 size: 14 residues. V dropped 4 bases and J dropped 7 bases, with 14 bases sitting between them. DNA for the CDR3: TGTGCCAGCTCACTGGCAGAGCTGGTTAACACCATATATTTT. It is translated as CASSLAELVNTIYF.